This TCR beta chain was recovered during a study of shared clonotypes between healthy human individuals. J lost 2 bases, V lost 5 bases, and 9 bases had no gene match. This CDR3 is 16 amino acids long. CDR1 is LNHDA and CDR2 is SQIVND in the germline V gene (reference sequence). Using immunoSEQ multiplex PCR, the repertoire was profiled, and TCRdb retains in-frame clones only, with some absent. This table has some 2,500,000 clones, approximately 93% appearing once. The rearrangement joins TRBV19 to TRBJ2-7; TRBD1 agrees at 10 bases. The sequence came from a man between 18 and 35 years old in good health. Some clones in this sample may be carry-over from other donors' samples. The sample comprised naive CD4+ T cells from PBMCs. Subset denoted: CD45RA+ positively selected. The CDR3, as DNA: TGTGCCAGTAGTCCGAGGACAGGGGGGAGGACCTACGAGCAGTACTTC. Protein: CASSPRTGGRTYEQYF.